A selection of T cell receptor beta chains follows, all from one sample in a study of blood T cell repertoires in COVID-19. Using immunoSEQ multiplex PCR, the repertoire was profiled, and TCRdb retains in-frame clones only, with some absent. The sample includes under 350,000 clones, roughly 90% of them seen just once. Sequenced material: peripheral blood. The receptor set was obtained from a woman between 25 and 40 years old with COVID-19, enrolled during active disease. The CDR3 runs from the conserved cysteine through the conserved F or W. D genes are given only for firm matches. Clone size appears in some rows only: once, few, many, or a class for an expanded clone.

v_call,d_call,clone_size,j_call,cdr3_aa,cdr3_nt
TRBV28,TRBD1,NA,TRBJ2-7,CASSRDRVREQYF,TGTGCCAGCAGCCGGGACAGGGTCAGGGAGCAGTACTTC
TRBV30,TRBD1,NA,TRBJ2-7,CAWSGTGTPYEQYF,TGTGCCTGGAGTGGGACAGGAACCCCCTACGAGCAGTACTTC
TRBV9,TRBD1,NA,TRBJ2-7,CASSAGGWYEQYF,TGTGCCAGCAGCGCAGGGGGCTGGTACGAGCAGTACTTC
TRBV3-1/TRBV3-2,TRBD1,NA,TRBJ1-4,CASSFRDRGVSLFF,TGTGCCAGCAGCTTCCGGGACAGGGGAGTGAGTCTGTTTTTT
TRBV6-5,NA,NA,TRBJ1-4,CASSTTSYGGKLFF,TGTGCCAGCAGTACTACCTCTTATGGGGGGAAACTGTTTTTT
TRBV30,NA,NA,TRBJ1-5,CAWSEQTGWPQHF,TGTGCCTGGAGTGAACAGACGGGGTGGCCCCAGCATTTT
TRBV5-4,NA,NA,TRBJ2-2,CASSLRGGNTGELFF,TGTGCCAGCAGCTTGAGGGGAGGGAACACCGGGGAGCTGTTTTTT
TRBV2,NA,NA,TRBJ1-2,CASEDIDYGYTF,TGTGCCAGTGAGGACATTGACTATGGCTACACCTTC
TRBV6-5,NA,NA,TRBJ2-7,CASSPHRASRNEQYF,TGTGCCAGCAGTCCTCACAGGGCTTCGAGGAACGAGCAGTACTTC
TRBV7-9,NA,NA,TRBJ2-2,CASSLRREGLGGELFF,TGTGCCAGCAGCTTAAGGAGAGAGGGCCTGGGCGGGGAGCTGTTTTTT
TRBV28,NA,NA,TRBJ1-1,CASSAVQGLNTEAFF,TGTGCCAGCAGTGCAGTACAGGGATTGAACACTGAAGCTTTCTTT
TRBV5-1,TRBD1,NA,TRBJ2-5,CASSLGPRDRQETQYF,TGCGCCAGCAGCTTGGGACCCCGGGACAGACAAGAGACCCAGTACTTC
TRBV11-2,NA,NA,TRBJ1-2,CASSPTDRYYGYTF,TGTGCCAGCAGCCCTACCGACAGGTACTATGGCTACACCTTC
TRBV18,TRBD1,NA,TRBJ2-5,CASSLWTGIETQYF,TGTGCCAGCTCACTTTGGACAGGGATTGAGACCCAGTACTTC
TRBV7-3,TRBD2,NA,TRBJ2-1,CASSPGLAGYNEQFF,TGTGCCAGCAGCCCTGGACTAGCGGGATACAATGAGCAGTTCTTC
TRBV6-5,TRBD2,few,TRBJ2-7,CASRSSGSSYEQYF,TGTGCCAGCAGGTCTAGCGGGAGCTCCTACGAGCAGTACTTC
TRBV27,NA,NA,TRBJ1-5,CASRPAGGGQPQHF,TGTGCCAGCAGACCCGCCGGGGGAGGGCAGCCCCAGCATTTT
TRBV5-1,TRBD1,NA,TRBJ1-4,CASSMGQGREKLFF,TGCGCCAGCAGCATGGGACAGGGACGAGAAAAACTGTTTTTT
TRBV9,NA,NA,TRBJ1-1,CASSVEPLSGEAFF,TGTGCCAGCAGCGTAGAACCCCTTTCCGGTGAAGCTTTCTTT
TRBV9,NA,NA,TRBJ2-2,CASSVGMRLNTGELFF,TGTGCCAGCAGCGTAGGTATGAGACTGAACACCGGGGAGCTGTTTTTT
TRBV6-5,NA,NA,TRBJ1-1,CASSQRGYDTEAFF,TGTGCCAGCAGCCAGCGGGGATACGACACTGAAGCTTTCTTT
TRBV20-1,TRBD2,NA,TRBJ2-7,CSASGSSGRPSYEQYF,TGCAGTGCTAGTGGCTCTAGCGGGAGGCCTTCCTACGAGCAGTACTTC
TRBV28,NA,NA,TRBJ2-4,CASRKVGGAIAKNIQYF,TGTGCCAGCAGGAAGGTTGGGGGGGCTATAGCCAAAAACATTCAGTACTTC
TRBV6-2/TRBV6-3,TRBD2,NA,TRBJ2-1,CASSYQLAGGMMRYEQFF,TGTGCCAGCAGTTACCAGCTAGCGGGAGGTATGATGCGTTATGAGCAGTTCTTC
TRBV24-1,TRBD2,NA,TRBJ2-2,CATSPGTSGRGNTGELFF,TGTGCCACCAGTCCCGGGACTAGCGGGAGAGGGAACACCGGGGAGCTGTTTTTT
TRBV5-1,TRBD2,NA,TRBJ2-2,CASRPAGGSTGELFF,TGCGCCAGCCGCCCAGCGGGAGGGTCCACCGGGGAGCTGTTTTTT
TRBV2,TRBD1,NA,TRBJ1-5,CASRVDRRSSNQPQHF,TGTGCCAGCAGGGTGGACAGGCGGAGTAGCAATCAGCCCCAGCATTTT
TRBV9,NA,NA,TRBJ2-3,CASSVTGWSTDTQYF,TGTGCCAGCAGCGTAACAGGGTGGAGCACAGATACGCAGTATTTT
TRBV28,NA,NA,TRBJ1-2,CASRGTFYGYTF,TGTGCCAGCAGAGGGACATTCTATGGCTACACCTTC
TRBV18,NA,many,TRBJ1-1,CASSPGQKNTEAFF,TGTGCCAGCTCACCCGGACAGAAGAACACTGAAGCTTTCTTT
TRBV24-1,TRBD1,NA,TRBJ2-6,CATSDTGQIGGANVLTF,TGTGCCACCAGTGATACGGGACAGATCGGTGGGGCCAACGTCCTGACTTTC
TRBV27,NA,NA,TRBJ2-3,CASSSRRTDTQYF,TGTGCCAGCAGTTCTAGGAGGACAGATACGCAGTATTTT
TRBV19,TRBD1,NA,TRBJ1-2,CASSRGGSNYGYTF,TGTGCCAGTAGCCGAGGGGGCAGTAACTATGGCTACACCTTC
TRBV28,TRBD1,NA,TRBJ2-3,CASSTWDSSTDTQYF,TGTGCCAGCAGTACCTGGGACAGCAGCACAGATACGCAGTATTTT
TRBV20-1,TRBD2,NA,TRBJ2-4,CSASFTSGMTYIQYF,TGCAGTGCTAGTTTTACTAGCGGGATGACATACATTCAGTACTTC
TRBV21-1,NA,NA,TRBJ2-1,CASSKGRRREVDNEQFF,TGTGCCAGCAGCAAAGGCCGTCGGCGGGAGGTCGACAATGAGCAGTTCTTC
TRBV7-8,NA,few,TRBJ2-2,CASSLSPPNSTGELFF,TGTGCCAGCAGCTTATCCCCACCAAACTCCACCGGGGAGCTGTTTTTT
TRBV10-3,TRBD2,NA,TRBJ2-1,CASGQRESYNEQFF,TGTGCCTCAGGGCAGCGGGAGTCCTACAATGAGCAGTTCTTC
TRBV19,NA,NA,TRBJ1-5,CASSDPKGGISNQPQHF,TGTGCCAGTAGTGACCCAAAGGGGGGGATAAGCAATCAGCCCCAGCATTTT
TRBV7-9,NA,NA,TRBJ1-1,CASSPNLGRAFF,TGTGCCAGCAGCCCCAATCTAGGGAGAGCTTTCTTT
TRBV19,TRBD2,NA,TRBJ2-7,CASSISGAYEQYF,TGTGCCAGTAGTATAAGCGGGGCTTACGAGCAGTACTTC
TRBV11-2,NA,NA,TRBJ1-2,CASSLTSGTPYGYTF,TGTGCCAGCAGCTTAACGTCAGGGACTCCATATGGCTACACCTTC